Below, 17 T cell receptor beta chains from the same sample are listed, as sequenced in a study of human T cells and chemical hapten exposure. As for time point: pre-sensitization, week 0. Treatment in this sample: therapeutic diphenylcyclopropenone sensitization with weekly scalp DPC. TCRdb reprocessed the RACE reads via MiXCR and lists one record per CDR3 protein. The sample lists about 98,000 distinct CDR3 sequences; 10% to 13% were seen once. The sequences come from whole blood, collected in connection with sensitization to the hapten diphenylcyclopropenone (DPC). Receptors originate from a woman aged 55-70 years with alopecia areata. Some clones in this sample may be carry-over from other donors' samples.

This clonotype was recorded many times. The chain is built from TRBV12-3 or TRBV12-4 and TRBJ2-1; D is undetermined. V lost 6 bases and J lost 0, with 12 bases in between. The CDR3 is 15 residues long. CDR3 sequence (DNA): TGTGCCAGCAGCCCCATGGTCGACTCCTACAATGAGCAGTTCTTC. Protein: CASSPMVDSYNEQFF.

This clonotype has ten or more counts. The J gene is TRBJ2-1, the V gene TRBV29-1, with D perhaps TRBD2 (5 bases). Germline CDR1 reads SQVTM; CDR2 reads ANQGSEA. V lost 4 bases and J 3 bases, leaving 13 bases between the germline ends. The CDR3 contains 14 residues. CDR3: CSVGPGGYYNEQFF. The CDR3 DNA is TGCAGCGTTGGTCCAGGAGGATACTACAATGAGCAGTTCTTC.

The chain joins TRBV7-2 to TRBJ2-2, with a tentative D call TRBD2 (6 bases). Trimming shortened V by 3 bases and J by 6 bases, and 14 bases separated the two germline ends. Looked up from germline, CDR1 is SGHTA and CDR2 is FQGNSA. The CDR3 contains 15 residues. Here the CDR3 reads CASSFAGGMAGELFF. As DNA, the CDR3 is TGTGCCAGCAGCTTCGCTGGCGGGATGGCCGGGGAGCTGTTTTTT.

Ten or more counts support this clonotype. V gene TRBV7-8 combines with J gene TRBJ2-7; the match to TRBD2 covers 7 bases. This CDR3 has 16 amino acids. From germline, CDR1 is SGHVS and CDR2 FQNEAQ. Germline trimming cut 3 bases from V and 5 bases from J; bases unmatched to any gene: 13. The CDR3 spells CASSFPRVQGGNEQYF. The CDR3 nucleotides read TGTGCCAGCAGCTTCCCCCGGGTCCAGGGAGGGAACGAGCAGTACTTC.

This clonotype was counted many times. The rearrangement links TRBV12-3 or TRBV12-4 to TRBJ1-1; TRBD1 agrees at 11 bases. With 3 bases clipped from V and 6 bases from J, the junction kept 15 bases outside the gene matches. The length of the CDR3 is 18 residues. In DNA, the CDR3 is TGTGCCAGCAGTTTCCTCCCGGGACAGGGGGGAACGGGCCCTGAAGCTTTCTTT. Residues: CASSFLPGQGGTGPEAFF.

This clonotype has at least ten counts. The chain carries TRBV7-2 and TRBJ2-7, with 9 nucleotides matching TRBD2. Germline assignment: CDR1 SGHTA and CDR2 FQGNSA. CDR3 size: 14 residues. Trimming at V came to 3 bases and at J to 0 bases, leaving 0 bases not matched to a gene. In nucleotides, the CDR3 is TGTGCCAGCAGCTTGGGACTAGCCTCCTACGAGCAGTACTTC. Amino acid sequence: CASSLGLASYEQYF.

The rearrangement joins TRBV18 to TRBJ2-7; 8 bases are shared with TRBD1. The CDR3 covers 16 residues. With 3 bases clipped from V and 3 bases from J, the junction kept 10 bases outside the gene matches. CDR1 and CDR2 from the germline V gene are KGHSH and LQKENI. The DNA for the CDR3 is TGTGCCAGCTCACCCTGGGACCGGGACAGGAACTACGAGCAGTACTTC. Encoded protein: CASSPWDRDRNYEQYF. Full variable domain (rest looked up from reference TRBV18 and TRBJ2-7): NAGVMQNPRHLVRRRGQEARLRCSPMKGHSHVYWYRQLPEEGLKFMVYLQKENIIDESGMPKERFSAEFPKEGPSILRIQQVVRGDSAAYFCASSPWDRDRNYEQYFGPGTRLTVT.

In its sample, this clonotype was seen many times. V is TRBV19 and J is TRBJ1-5; D call uncertain. CDR1 and CDR2 (germline): LNHDA, SQIVND (reference sequence). V lost 7 bases, J lost 7 bases, and 20 bases lay in between. The CDR3 length is 15 residues. CDR3 sequence (DNA): TGTGCCAGTACCATAGGAGGCCTGGGATGGCAGCCCCAGCATTTT. Its protein is CASTIGGLGWQPQHF.

This clonotype was detected ten times or more. The chain employs TRBV6-5 and TRBJ1-5; D is unresolved. V lost 6 bases to trimming and J lost 7 bases, with 13 bases between them. Germline V gene data show CDR1 as MNHEY and CDR2 as SVGAGI. The CDR3 spans 13 residues. The CDR3 DNA sequence: TGTGCCAGCAGGGGTGGGGTGGGGCAGCCCCAGCATTTT. It is translated as CASRGGVGQPQHF.

This clonotype showed up many times. The CDR3 DNA follows: TGTGCCAGCACCCTCCGACTAGCGGGGGGCGCCAAGCAGTTCTTC. It codes for CASTLRLAGGAKQFF. The chain joins TRBV2 to TRBJ2-1, with 13 bases fitting TRBD2. The ends lost 7 bases at V and 11 bases at J; junction bases unmatched: 11. Germline CDR1 is SNHLY and CDR2 is FYNNEI. This CDR3 has 15 residues.

This clonotype was observed many times. The J gene is TRBJ2-7, the V gene TRBV6-2 or TRBV6-3; D is ambiguous. The germline V gene has CDR1 MNHEY and CDR2 SVGEGT. Trimming took 7 bases from V and 4 from J, leaving 17 bases between them. The CDR3 contains 14 residues. CDR3 DNA: TGTGCCAGCAAGCGCGAGAGGCAGCCTTACGAGCAGTACTTC. This translates into CASKRERQPYEQYF.

This clonotype occurred many times. The V gene is TRBV5-6, the J gene TRBJ1-6, with unresolved D. The germline CDR1 and CDR2 sequences are SGHDT and YYEEEE. The germline V and J ends were trimmed by 4 bases and 3 bases, with 11 bases remaining between them. CDR3 size: 15 residues. The CDR3 DNA follows: TGTGCCAGCAGCGGCGGACCTGGCTATAATTCACCCCTCCACTTT. Encoded protein: CASSGGPGYNSPLHF. Looking up the rest from reference TRBV5-6 and TRBJ1-6 gives the full variable domain: DAGVTQSPTHLIKTRGQQVTLRCSPKSGHDTVSWYQQALGQGPQFIFQYYEEEERQRGNFPDRFSGHQFPNYSSELNVNALLLGDSALYLCASSGGPGYNSPLHFGNGTRLTVT.

This clonotype was observed at least ten times. The CDR3 region has the DNA TGCGCCAGCATTACCGGGACAGGGGGTAATGAGCAGTTCTTC. Amino acids: CASITGTGGNEQFF. This chain uses TRBV5-1 with TRBJ2-1; TRBD1 matches at 11 bases. The CDR3 is 14 amino acids. Germline V gene data show CDR1 as SGHRS and CDR2 as YFSETQ. V was clipped by 6 bases and J by 7 bases; unmatched bases: 6. Full variable domain (missing parts from reference TRBV5-1 and TRBJ2-1): KAGVTQTPRYLIKTRGQQVTLSCSPISGHRSVSWYQQTPGQGLQFLFEYFSETQRNKGNFPGRFSGRQFSNSRSEMNVSTLELGDSALYLCASITGTGGNEQFFGPGTRLTVL.

This clonotype has more than one count but fewer than ten. Written as DNA, the CDR3 is TGTGCCAGCTCACCACCGGGACAGGGTAACACGAGCTCTGGAAACACCATATATTTT. Translation: CASSPPGQGNTSSGNTIYF. The chain couples TRBV18 to TRBJ1-3; 9 bases agree with TRBD1. The junction had 9 bases not matched to a gene; V was cut back by 0 bases and J by 0 bases. In germline, CDR1 is KGHSH, CDR2 LQKENI. The CDR3 is 19 amino acids.

This clonotype was observed at least ten times. The chain is built from TRBV7-6 and TRBJ2-5, with no clear D. Trimming left V 6 bases short and J 1 base short, with 15 bases between. Germline CDR1 is SGHVS and CDR2 is FNYEAQ. This CDR3 contains 15 residues. The CDR3 DNA reads TGTGCCAGCAGTCAATGGAGTTTCAGCCAAGAGACCCAGTACTTC. Amino acids: CASSQWSFSQETQYF.

This clonotype has a count of ten or more. V gene TRBV7-2 combines with J gene TRBJ2-5; 8 bases line up with TRBD1. Unmatched junction bases numbered 12, after V lost 8 bases and J lost 4 bases. Germline V gives CDR1 SGHTA, CDR2 FQGNSA. CDR3 length: 15 residues. The CDR3 bases are TGTGCCAGCGGCCCAGGGGGCGTTGGGCGAGAGACCCAGTACTTC. It yields the protein CASGPGGVGRETQYF.

In this sample, this clonotype turned up a few times. The chain employs TRBV5-5 and TRBJ2-1, with D hard to call. CDR3 length: 16 amino acids. V lost 3 bases and J 2 bases, leaving 15 bases between the germline ends. CDR1 is SGHKS, CDR2 YYEKEE, per germline (reference sequence). CDR3 sequence: CASSYGSATPYNEQFF. The CDR3, as DNA: TGTGCCAGCAGCTATGGCAGTGCGACTCCCTACAATGAGCAGTTCTTC.